Shown below are 4 T cell receptor beta chains from a single sample sequenced in a study of a mutant IDH1 vaccine in newly diagnosed glioma. Their antigens remain unidentified. The assay was immunoSEQ multiplex PCR, and TCRdb's table has in-frame clones only and misses some. This sample has approximately 43,000 clones, with around 79% found just once. Time point noted: week 23, last vaccination. The investigators gave 300 ug of mutant IDH1 20-mer peptide in each vaccine dose, together with topical imiquimod. This material consisted of PBMCs, taken from a glioma patient whose treatment included an IDH1 peptide vaccine. The receptor source for this set is a middle-aged woman with glioma. Some clones in this sample may be carry-over from other donors' samples.

The rearrangement uses TRBV30 and TRBJ2-5; D perhaps matches TRBD1 (6 bases). V was cut by 7 bases and J by 1 base, with 19 bases left in between. Looked up from germline, CDR1 is GTSNPN and CDR2 is SVGIG (reference sequence). This CDR3 has 15 residues. CDR3 loop: CALNLGQTLQETQYF. DNA for the CDR3: TGTGCCTTAAATCTTGGACAGACCCTCCAAGAGACCCAGTACTTC.

The V and J genes are TRBV30 and TRBJ2-4; maybe TRBD2 (5 bases). Germline V CDR1 and CDR2: GTSNPN, SVGIG (reference sequence). Trimming stripped 0 bases from V and 7 bases from J, with 16 bases between. The CDR3 sequence is 15 residues long. For the CDR3, the DNA is TGTGCCTGGAGTGTAGGTCGAGGGCGAGGGAACATTCAGTACTTC. This translates into CAWSVGRGRGNIQYF.

The chain carries TRBV4-1 and TRBJ1-2; no clear D. The length of the CDR3 is 13 residues. The V end lost 4 bases, the J end lost 4 bases, and 10 bases lay between the germline ends. The germline V gene has CDR1 MGHRA and CDR2 YSYEKL. The CDR3: CASSPLPVYGYTF. CDR3 in DNA: TGCGCCAGCAGCCCCCTTCCAGTCTATGGCTACACCTTC.

The CDR3 DNA sequence: TGTGCCAGCAGCCCGACGACAGGGACCGGGGAGCTGTTTTTT. This sequence encodes CASSPTTGTGELFF. This rearrangement joins TRBV7-9 to TRBJ2-2; 7 positions agree with TRBD1. There are 14 residues in the CDR3. Germline V CDR1 and CDR2: SEHNR, FQNEAQ (reference sequence). The V segment lost 5 bases and the J segment 5 bases; nucleotides outside the gene matches: 5.